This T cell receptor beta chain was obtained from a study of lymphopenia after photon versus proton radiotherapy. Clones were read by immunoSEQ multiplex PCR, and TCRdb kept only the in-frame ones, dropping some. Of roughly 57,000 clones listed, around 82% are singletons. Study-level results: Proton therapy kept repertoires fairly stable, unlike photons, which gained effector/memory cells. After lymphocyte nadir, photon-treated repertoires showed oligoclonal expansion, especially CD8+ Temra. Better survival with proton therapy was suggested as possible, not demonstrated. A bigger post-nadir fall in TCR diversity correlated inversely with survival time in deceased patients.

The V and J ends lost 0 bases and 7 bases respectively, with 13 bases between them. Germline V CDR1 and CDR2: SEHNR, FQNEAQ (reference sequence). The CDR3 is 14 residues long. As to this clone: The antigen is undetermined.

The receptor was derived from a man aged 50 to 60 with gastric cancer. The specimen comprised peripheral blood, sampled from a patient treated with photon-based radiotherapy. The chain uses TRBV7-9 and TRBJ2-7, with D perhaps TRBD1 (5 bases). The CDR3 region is CASSLATASSEQYF. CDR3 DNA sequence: TGTGCCAGCAGCTTAGCGACAGCAAGTTCAGAGCAGTACTTC.